This TCR beta chain was sequenced during a study of cytomegalovirus exposure and HLA in healthy donors. Study-wide results and caveats: In an earlier analysis, about 87% or about 30%: the productive usage of most TCR beta V segments. Researchers reportedly found TCR beta sequences accurately predicted most subjects' HLA-A and HLA-B alleles.

Regarding this clone: As yet, its antigen is unknown.

PCR amplification relied on 60 Vbeta primers (plus 13 Jbeta primers). Using immunoSEQ multiplex PCR, the repertoire was profiled, and TCRdb retains in-frame clones only, with some absent. In the table there are around 100,000 clones, 75% to 85% of which are singletons. The receptor was isolated from a young man in good health and CMV-seropositive. Sequenced: PBMCs.

CDR3 DNA: TGTGCCAGCAGTTTAGGGACACTTAACACCGGGGAGCTGTTTTTT. Protein: CASSLGTLNTGELFF. J is TRBJ2-2 and V is TRBV28; possibly TRBD1 for D (6 bases). This CDR3 contains 15 residues. V was clipped by 2 bases and J by 2 bases, with 9 bases between them. In germline, CDR1 is MDHEN, CDR2 SYDVKM.